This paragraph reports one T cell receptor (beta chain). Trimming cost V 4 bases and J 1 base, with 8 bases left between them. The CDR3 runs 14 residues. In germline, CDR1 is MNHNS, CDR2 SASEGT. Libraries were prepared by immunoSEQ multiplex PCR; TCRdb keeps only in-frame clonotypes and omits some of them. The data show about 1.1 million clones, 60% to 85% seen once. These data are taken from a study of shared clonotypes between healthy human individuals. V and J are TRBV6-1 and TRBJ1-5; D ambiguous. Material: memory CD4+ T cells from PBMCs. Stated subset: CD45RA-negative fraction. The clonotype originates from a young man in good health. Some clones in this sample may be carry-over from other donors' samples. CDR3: CASSADLSNQPQHF. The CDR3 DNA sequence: TGTGCCAGCAGTGCCGATTTAAGCAATCAGCCCCAGCATTTT.